The 32 T cell receptor beta chains listed next were all sequenced from one sample in a study of cytomegalovirus exposure and HLA in healthy donors. Both 60 Vbeta primers and 13 Jbeta primers went into the PCR. TCRdb's copy holds only in-frame clones and misses some; the assay was immunoSEQ multiplex PCR. The sample's table shows 50,000 to 70,000 clones. The sequencing sample was made of PBMCs. All receptors come from a male donor in good health and CMV-seronegative.

This chain joins TRBV28 and TRBJ2-7; 9 bases are a match to TRBD1. The CDR3 extends over 14 amino acids. The germline V gene has CDR1 MDHEN and CDR2 SYDVKM. Trimming cost V 2 bases and J 2 bases; bases outside gene matches: 1. CDR3 residues: CASSLGTGPYEQYF. In nucleotides, the CDR3 is TGTGCCAGCAGTTTAGGGACAGGGCCCTACGAGCAGTACTTC.

The chain joins TRBV10-3 to TRBJ2-5; D perhaps matches TRBD2 (7 bases). The germline V and J ends were trimmed by 3 bases and 6 bases, with 14 bases remaining between them. This CDR3 region has 14 residues. Germline V gene data show CDR1 as ENHRY and CDR2 as SYGVKD. CDR3 amino acids: CAISDGGGSKTQYF. DNA for the CDR3: TGTGCCATCAGTGATGGGGGCGGGAGTAAGACCCAGTACTTC.

The V call is TRBV7-9, the J call TRBJ2-7, with TRBD1 identical over 7 bases. The CDR3 totals 12 residues. The germline gives CDR1 SEHNR, CDR2 FQNEAQ (reference sequence). J lost 5 bases, V lost 2 bases, and 0 bases had no gene match. The CDR3 reads CASSLTGDEQYF. The CDR3 nucleotides read TGTGCCAGCAGCTTAACAGGGGACGAGCAGTACTTC.

To note about this clone: This sample includes further DNA sequences coding for the same CDR3. This chain links TRBV4-1 with TRBJ1-1, with D perhaps matching TRBD1 (6 bases). Germline V gene data show CDR1 as MGHRA and CDR2 as YSYEKL. The V end was cut by 3 bases, the J end by 6 bases, with 8 bases between. The CDR3 loop spans 12 amino acids. CDR3 sequence reads: CASSQGASEAFF. The CDR3 coding sequence is TGCGCCAGCAGCCAGGGGGCCTCTGAAGCTTTCTTT.

The chain joins TRBV11-2 to TRBJ2-3; 12 positions agree with TRBD2. This CDR3 is built from 18 residues. Losses at the gene ends were 5 bases for V and 2 bases for J; bases not matched to a gene: 11. Germline V gives CDR1 SGHAT, CDR2 FQNNGV. The CDR3 sequence: CASSHPSRLAGDTDTQYF. The DNA for the CDR3 is TGTGCCAGCAGCCACCCTTCGCGACTAGCGGGAGACACAGATACGCAGTATTTT.

This sequence joins TRBV4-2 and TRBJ2-7; 14 bases map to TRBD2. The junction had 2 bases not matched to a gene; V was cut back by 4 bases and J by 0 bases. Per germline, CDR1 LGHNA and CDR2 YNFKEQ. The CDR3 loop spans 16 amino acids. The CDR3 nucleotides read TGTGCCAGCAGCCGAGGGACTAGCGGGAGCTCCTACGAGCAGTACTTC. As protein: CASSRGTSGSSYEQYF.

The chain links TRBV28 to TRBJ1-2, with 11 positions matching TRBD1. The CDR3 is made up of 15 amino acids. CDR1 MDHEN and CDR2 SYDVKM come from the germline V gene. V shed 6 bases, J shed 3 bases, and the junction held 6 bases outside the gene matches. The CDR3 loop is CASSRRDRGDYGYTF. CDR3 nucleotides: TGTGCCAGCAGCCGGCGGGACAGGGGGGACTATGGCTACACCTTC.

The gene calls are TRBV28 and TRBJ2-7; no reliable D call. Germline CDR1 and CDR2: MDHEN and SYDVKM. The CDR3 contains 13 residues. V shed 4 bases and J shed 6 bases, with 13 bases lying between them. The CDR3 loop is CASSSSTMGEQYF. The CDR3 bases are TGTGCCAGCAGTTCCTCGACAATGGGCGAGCAGTACTTC.

The chain couples TRBV27 to TRBJ2-7; perhaps TRBD1 as D (6 bases). The CDR3 covers 15 residues. V was shortened by 4 bases and J by 4 bases, with 17 bases between the two germline ends. Germline values: CDR1 MNHEY, CDR2 SMNVEV (reference sequence). Here the CDR3 DNA reads TGTGCCAGCAGTTCAAGGTTGGGGACAAGGTACGAGCAGTACTTC. Protein: CASSSRLGTRYEQYF.

The chain has TRBV5-8 and TRBJ1-2; TRBD1 agrees at 10 bases. Germline CDR1 reads SGHTS; CDR2 reads YDEGEE. The CDR3 is 15 residues long. J gave up 3 bases and V 4 bases, and 6 bases lay outside the gene matches. Written as DNA, the CDR3 is TGTGCCAGCAGCCTGGGACAGGGGAACTACTATGGCTACACCTTC. Protein product: CASSLGQGNYYGYTF.

V is TRBV30 and J is TRBJ2-5; 9 bases are a match to TRBD1. This CDR3 has 16 residues. Trimming cost V 1 base and J 4 bases; bases outside gene matches: 10. The germline CDR1 and CDR2 sequences are GTSNPN and SVGIG (reference sequence). The CDR3 spells CAWSGRGTGMVETQYF. CDR3 nucleotides: TGTGCCTGGAGTGGTCGGGGGACAGGGATGGTAGAGACCCAGTACTTC.

The V and J genes are TRBV7-8 and TRBJ1-5; D not resolved. This CDR3 has 15 residues. From germline, CDR1 is SGHVS and CDR2 FQNEAQ. With 1 base removed from V and 0 bases from J, the gap between germline ends came to 7 bases. CDR3 sequence reads: CASSLDSYSNQPQHF. DNA of the CDR3: TGTGCCAGCAGCTTAGACAGTTATAGCAATCAGCCCCAGCATTTT.

The chain employs TRBV5-6 and TRBJ2-3; a weak D match, TRBD1 (5 bases). The CDR3 extends over 16 amino acids. V lost 0 bases and J lost 0, with 11 bases in between. Germline lookup yields CDR1 SGHDT and CDR2 YYEEEE. CDR3 bases: TGTGCCAGCAGCTTGGAGGGGAACCCTAGCACAGATACGCAGTATTTT. Translating gives CASSLEGNPSTDTQYF.

The rearrangement joins TRBV19 to TRBJ1-1; a weak D match, TRBD1 (5 bases). Per the germline V gene, CDR1 is LNHDA and CDR2 is SQIVND (reference sequence). Deletions cut 0 bases from V and 5 bases from J, with 10 bases between. The CDR3 sequence is 14 residues long. CDR3 residues: CASSIDRRGTEAFF. CDR3 nucleotides: TGTGCCAGTAGTATAGACCGACGGGGGACTGAAGCTTTCTTT.

In DNA, the CDR3 is TGCGCCAGCAGCGGTAGCGGGGGACAAGAGACCCAGTACTTC. This codes for CASSGSGGQETQYF. The rearrangement joins TRBV4-1 to TRBJ2-5; 9 bases are shared with TRBD2. The CDR3 consists of 14 residues. The germline V gene has CDR1 MGHRA and CDR2 YSYEKL. After removal of 5 bases from V and 2 bases from J, the junction contained 3 bases not matched to a gene.

The V call is TRBV28, the J call TRBJ2-1; the match to TRBD2 covers 8 bases. V was clipped by 1 base and J by 6 bases; unmatched bases: 11. Germline V gene data show CDR1 as MDHEN and CDR2 as SYDVKM. The CDR3 covers 17 residues. The CDR3 here is CASSLLTPSGRANEQFF. The CDR3 nucleotides read TGTGCCAGCAGTTTATTAACGCCTAGCGGGCGGGCCAATGAGCAGTTCTTC. Looking up the rest from reference TRBV28 and TRBJ2-1 gives the full variable domain: DVKVTQSSRYLVKRTGEKVFLECVQDMDHENMFWYRQDPGLGLRLIYFSYDVKMKEKGDIPEGYSVSREKKERFSLILESASTNQTSMYLCASSLLTPSGRANEQFFGPGTRLTVL.

The chain links TRBV11-1 to TRBJ2-7, with D possibly being TRBD1 (5 bases). This CDR3 has 15 residues. Trimming pared 1 base from V and 5 bases from J, leaving 15 bases between. Germline assignment: CDR1 SGHAT and CDR2 FQDESV (reference sequence). In DNA, the CDR3 is TGTGCCAGCAGCTTAGGGGCAGGTCCGGACAACGAGCAGTACTTC. Protein product: CASSLGAGPDNEQYF.

Worth noting for this clone: This specimen includes other DNA sequences encoding the same CDR3. The chain has TRBV30 and TRBJ1-4; possibly TRBD1 for D (5 bases). The CDR3 has 13 amino acids. Germline V CDR1 and CDR2: GTSNPN, SVGIG (reference sequence). V lost 0 bases, J lost 8 bases, and 10 bases lay in between. The CDR3 nucleotides read TGTGCCTGGAGTGTACTTGGGGGGGAAAAACTGTTTTTT. Protein: CAWSVLGGEKLFF.

This chain connects TRBV4-3 to TRBJ1-3; D might be TRBD1 (5 bases). The length of the CDR3 is 15 residues. From germline, CDR1 is LGHNA and CDR2 YSLEER. The germline V and J ends were trimmed by 4 bases and 2 bases, with 12 bases remaining between them. The CDR3: CASSRAGWAGNTIYF. CDR3 DNA: TGCGCCAGCAGCCGAGCAGGGTGGGCTGGAAACACCATATATTTT.

This chain links TRBV28 with TRBJ2-7; D gene unclear. The CDR3 is 11 amino acids. Germline assignment: CDR1 MDHEN and CDR2 SYDVKM. The V gene lost 7 bases and the J gene lost 2 bases, with 6 bases spanning the gap. CDR3 coding DNA: TGTGCCAGCATGGCTGCCTACGAGCAGTACTTC. It codes for CASMAAYEQYF.

This chain uses TRBV30 with TRBJ1-1; D uncertain. Germline values: CDR1 GTSNPN, CDR2 SVGIG (reference sequence). The CDR3 has 13 amino acids. Trimming took 0 bases from V and 4 from J, leaving 9 bases between them. The CDR3 spells CAWSVNRGTEAFF. CDR3 sequence (DNA): TGTGCCTGGAGTGTGAACCGGGGCACTGAAGCTTTCTTT.

The genes are TRBV19 and TRBJ2-5; the match to TRBD2 covers 10 bases. The J call may not be correct, given that the DNA end is closer to TRBJ2-7. Germline CDR1 reads LNHDA; CDR2 reads SQIVND (reference sequence). The CDR3 has 15 amino acids. CDR3 in amino acids: CASSFSGGLSYEQYF. The CDR3 DNA is TGTGCCAGTAGTTTTAGCGGGGGGCTCTCCTACGAGCAGTACTTC.

J is TRBJ1-2 and V is TRBV7-2; D perhaps matches TRBD1 (5 bases). CDR3 length: 13 amino acids. The germline CDR1 and CDR2 sequences are SGHTA and FQGNSA. Deletions cut 5 bases from V and 3 bases from J, with 10 bases between. In nucleotides, the CDR3 is TGTGCCAGCAGCCCTGACAGCGACTATGGCTACACCTTC. This translates into CASSPDSDYGYTF.

The chain uses TRBV6-6 and TRBJ2-2, with 8 bases fitting TRBD2. The CDR3 has 15 amino acids. The germline gives CDR1 MNHNY, CDR2 SVGAGI (reference sequence). V lost 5 bases and J lost 5; bases outside the gene matches: 7. This CDR3 is CASSSAGGGTGELFF. The CDR3 region has the DNA TGTGCCAGCAGTAGTGCGGGGGGCGGGACCGGGGAGCTGTTTTTT.

The CDR3 loop is CASRNSRGTGELFF. The CDR3 nucleotides are TGTGCCAGCAGAAATAGCAGGGGCACCGGGGAGCTGTTTTTT. V is TRBV7-2 and J is TRBJ2-2, with D maybe TRBD1 (6 bases). CDR3 length equals 14 residues. V was pared by 6 bases and J by 4 bases, with 12 bases between. Germline values: CDR1 SGHTA, CDR2 FQGNSA. Based on the CDR3 plus reference TRBV7-2 and TRBJ2-2, the full variable domain is GAGVSQSPSNKVTEKGKDVELRCDPISGHTALYWYRQSLGQGLEFLIYFQGNSAPDKSGLPSDRFSAERTGGSVSTLTIQRTQQEDSAVYLCASRNSRGTGELFFGEGSRLTVL.

This chain connects TRBV7-8 to TRBJ2-7; the match to TRBD1 covers 10 bases. This CDR3 is built from 14 residues. The germline CDR1 and CDR2 sequences are SGHVS and FQNEAQ. V was clipped by 5 bases and J by 6 bases; unmatched bases: 7. In nucleotides, the CDR3 is TGTGCCAGCAGCCCGGGACAGGGGTTCGGCGAGCAGTACTTC. Translated: CASSPGQGFGEQYF.

The rearrangement uses TRBV7-9 and TRBJ2-3, with 10 positions matching TRBD2. CDR3 length: 17 amino acids. Germline values: CDR1 SEHNR, CDR2 FQNEAQ (reference sequence). The trim removed 4 bases at V and 5 bases at J, leaving 12 bases unmatched. The CDR3 DNA follows: TGTGCCAGCAGCTCCGTACTAGCGGGAATTTCTTTAGATACGCAGTATTTT. Residues: CASSSVLAGISLDTQYF.

The J gene is TRBJ2-5, the V gene TRBV6-1; TRBD1 might be the D (6 bases). Trimming stripped 4 bases from V and 4 bases from J, with 13 bases between. Germline V CDR1 and CDR2: MNHNS, SASEGT. The CDR3 is 14 residues long. CDR3 region: CASSGAGVGETQYF. CDR3 nucleotide sequence: TGTGCCAGCAGTGGGGCAGGGGTAGGAGAGACCCAGTACTTC.

Concerning this clone: One end of the junction does not line up with germline, which may come from a read error. The V and J genes are TRBV5-1 and TRBJ2-2, with a weak D call TRBD1 (6 bases). In germline, CDR1 is SGHRS, CDR2 YFSETQ. The CDR3 covers 14 residues. The CDR3 is CASGLGQSAGELFF. The CDR3 DNA reads as TGCGCCAGCGGCTTGGGACAATCTGCCGGGGAGCTGTTTTTT. Complete variable domain (other parts from reference TRBV5-1 and TRBJ2-2): KAGVTQTPRYLIKTRGQQVTLSCSPISGHRSVSWYQQTPGQGLQFLFEYFSETQRNKGNFPGRFSGRQFSNSRSEMNVSTLELGDSALYLCASGLGQSAGELFFGEGSRLTVL.

This chain links TRBV11-1 with TRBJ2-1, with a weak D call TRBD2 (5 bases). Between the trimmed V and J ends, which lost 3 bases and 5 bases, there was a span of 11 bases. The CDR3 runs 14 residues. Germline V lookup: CDR1 SGHAT, CDR2 FQDESV (reference sequence). The CDR3 nucleotides read TGTGCCAGCAGCTTGTCGGGGTCCGACAATGAGCAGTTCTTC. As protein: CASSLSGSDNEQFF.

The chain couples TRBV5-1 to TRBJ2-1; no reliable D call. CDR1 is SGHRS and CDR2 is YFSETQ in the germline V gene. This CDR3 region has 12 residues. The V end was cut by 6 bases, the J end by 3 bases, with 7 bases between. The CDR3 spells CASNSNYNEQFF. The CDR3 DNA reads as TGCGCCAGCAACTCCAACTACAATGAGCAGTTCTTC.

The chain recombines TRBV10-3 with TRBJ2-7; D is uncertain. The CDR3 spans 12 residues. Germline V gene lookup returns CDR1 ENHRY and CDR2 SYGVKD. Trimming left V 5 bases short and J 4 bases short, with 9 bases between. The CDR3 nucleotides are TGTGCCATCAGTTCCTTCTCGTACGAGCAGTACTTC. This sequence encodes CAISSFSYEQYF.